This paragraph covers one T cell receptor beta chain sequence. The sample belongs to a study of shared T cell receptors in the human thymus. Libraries were prepared by immunoSEQ multiplex PCR; TCRdb keeps only in-frame clonotypes and omits some of them. Seen here are 550,000 to 800,000 clones, 75% to 90% observed once, and the top ten hold roughly 0.01%. The CDR3 is 14 amino acids. Germline loops: CDR1 MDHEN, CDR2 SYDVKM. V was clipped by 6 bases and J by 0 bases, with 12 bases between them. These same records also appear under a second study, on human thymus T cells. That publication notes: It was from resections taken during corrective heart surgery that the thymus tissue came. Among thymic and blood repertoires, usage of V and J genes appeared biased.

What was sequenced was thymocytes. The sequence was collected from a girl under three years old with a congenital heart defect. The genes are TRBV28 and TRBJ2-7; TRBD1 is a possible D gene (6 bases). CDR3 sequence reads: CASRDSRFSYEQYF. CDR3 nucleotides: TGTGCCAGCAGGGACAGCCGCTTCTCCTACGAGCAGTACTTC.